This T cell receptor (beta chain) was sequenced during a study of CD8+ T cells in alopecia areata. Whole-study context: The share of scalp area affected provided the severity score for treated patients.

The treatment denotes: oral pan-JAK inhibitor, 5-10 mg twice daily. This clone occurred a few times. cDNA reverse transcribed from extracted RNA served as the sequencing template. Repertoires were generated with immunoSEQ multiplex PCR, while TCRdb's copy carries only in-frame clones and drops some. The sample lists about 190,000 clones, around 58% occurring once. Germline V gene lookup returns CDR1 SEHNR and CDR2 FQNEAQ (reference sequence). Trimming took off 11 bases at V and 4 bases at J, with 14 bases between the two ends. The CDR3 runs 12 residues. Specimen: CD8+ T cells sorted from blood, collected at week 24, from a patient treated with tofacitinib. The chain carries TRBV7-9 and TRBJ2-5; unclear D gene. This sequence originates from a human donor with alopecia areata. The DNA for the CDR3 is TGTGCCGTTATGCCGGGCCCAGAGACCCAGTACTTC. Its protein is CAVMPGPETQYF. Full variable domain (rest looked up from reference TRBV7-9 and TRBJ2-5): DTGVSQNPRHKITKRGQNVTFRCDPISEHNRLYWYRQTLGQGPEFLTYFQNEAQLEKSRLLSDRFSAERPKGSFSTLEIQRTEQGDSAMYLCAVMPGPETQYFGPGTRLLVL.